This T cell receptor beta chain was sequenced in a study of spatial heterogeneity in lung cancer. The time point is: sample taken at primary tumor resection. This clonotype was seen many times. Each TCR cDNA molecule carried a unique molecular identifier. TCRdb redid the calling of the 5' RACE reads with MiXCR, one entry per CDR3 protein. The sample has 25,000 or so distinct CDR3 sequences, approximately 4.7% seen once. The sequences come from PBMCs, collected at surgery. The TCR originated in a male donor with early-stage non-small cell lung cancer.

For the CDR3, the DNA is TGCAGCGCCCTTACAGGGTCTGGGGCCAACGTCCTGACTTTC. This sequence encodes CSALTGSGANVLTF. The chain links TRBV29-1 to TRBJ2-6; D might be TRBD1 (6 bases). V lost 7 bases and J lost 1, with 11 bases in between. From germline, CDR1 is SQVTM and CDR2 ANQGSEA. The CDR3 runs 14 residues.